The T cell receptor (beta chain) under discussion was sequenced for a study of T cell responses to AZD1222 COVID-19 vaccine. For the study at large: Pooling of second doses given at about 4 or about 12 weeks was done.

J gave up 0 bases and V 4 bases, and 2 bases lay outside the gene matches. The CDR3 covers 15 residues. Germline lookup yields CDR1 MRHNA and CDR2 SNTAGT. This clone was observed a single time. Its matching antigen is unknown. The data were produced by immunoSEQ multiplex PCR, yet TCRdb's version contains in-frame clones alone and is incomplete. The data contain 150,000 to 170,000 clones, around 90% of them singletons. Findings and caveats of the study: Increases in Spike-specific TCR breadth and depth were seen after two AZD1222 doses.

The V gene is TRBV6-4, the J gene TRBJ2-2; 7 nucleotides agree with TRBD2. The TCR was taken from an adult in good health. The starting material was peripheral blood, obtained on day 0 of AZD1222 vaccination. CDR3 sequence: CASSAAGANTGELFF. In nucleotides, the CDR3 is TGTGCCAGCAGTGCCGCGGGGGCGAACACCGGGGAGCTGTTTTTT.